Listed here is a single TCR beta chain. Its cognate antigen is unknown. Cells designated naive CD8 were CD45RO-negative and were positively selected for CCR7, with terminally differentiated effector memory CD45RA+ cells excluded. Healthy HIV-negative adults without recent acute infections or vaccinations served as donors. Caucasian adults residing in Nashville, Tennessee made up all the donors. This record belongs to a study of shared clonotypes between healthy human individuals. The study, taken as a whole, reports: The low donor count limited represented genetic and exposure-history diversity.

The CDR3 sequence is 14 residues long. From germline, CDR1 is MNHEY and CDR2 SVGAGI. V was shortened by 2 bases and J by 3 bases, with 11 bases between the two germline ends. It was roughly 210 ng DNA, approximately 28,000 T cell genomes, that sorted-subset replicate PCRs used. Data came from immunoSEQ multiplex PCR; TCRdb stores just in-frame clones and leaves some out. The sample holds millions of clones; roughly 95% are singletons and the top ten take roughly 1%. Sequencing was done on a sample of naive CD8+ T cells sorted from blood. This receptor was obtained from a man aged 18 to 30 in good health. This chain joins TRBV6-5 and TRBJ2-7; D might be TRBD1 (5 bases). CDR3 coding DNA: TGTGCCAGCAGTTACGACAGCGCCGGCTACGAGCAGTACTTC. It codes for CASSYDSAGYEQYF.